One sample yielded the 31 T cell receptor beta chains listed below, sequenced in a study of T cell responses to AZD1222 COVID-19 vaccine. The method was immunoSEQ multiplex PCR; TCRdb's version includes in-frame clones alone and lacks a portion of them. The sample lists 180,000 or so clones, about 93% occurring once. The source material was peripheral blood, sampled 28 days after the second dose of the MenACWY control vaccine. The receptors were sampled from an adult who received the MenACWY meningococcal vaccine as a control.

The CDR3 loop reads CASNWGTGELFF. In DNA form, the CDR3 reads TGTGCCAGCAATTGGGGGACCGGGGAGCTGTTTTTT. V gene TRBV3-1 (or the pseudogene TRBV3-2) combines with J gene TRBJ2-2; perhaps D is TRBD1 or TRBD2 (5 bases each). This CDR3 contains 12 residues. CDR1 is LGHDT, CDR2 YNNKEL, per germline (reference sequence). V lost 7 bases, J lost 5 bases, and 8 bases lay in between.

DNA for the CDR3: TGCAGTGCTAGTTTGGTAGGGGGAAATTCACCCCTCCACTTT. It translates to CSASLVGGNSPLHF. V and J are TRBV20-1 and TRBJ1-6; a weak D match, TRBD1 (6 bases). Trimming removed 3 bases from V and 7 bases from J, with 13 bases in between. The germline gives CDR1 DFQATT, CDR2 SNEGSKA (reference sequence). The CDR3 contains 14 residues.

The chain combines TRBV28 with TRBJ1-1; 11 bases align to TRBD1. With V trimmed by 2 bases and J by 7 bases, 6 bases remained unmatched. The CDR3 consists of 15 residues. Looked up from germline, CDR1 is MDHEN and CDR2 is SYDVKM. The CDR3, as DNA: TGTGCCAGCAGTTTAGGGGACAGGGGGGGATATGAAGCTTTCTTT. Its translation: CASSLGDRGGYEAFF.

Only one count was recorded for this clone. The chain carries TRBV2 and TRBJ1-2; no clear D. Germline V CDR1 and CDR2: SNHLY, FYNNEI. The CDR3 runs 11 residues. V was trimmed by 6 bases and J by 8 bases, leaving 10 bases between them. This CDR3 is CASRADGGYTF. The CDR3 DNA follows: TGTGCCAGCAGGGCGGACGGAGGCTACACCTTC.

The chain joins TRBV4-3 to TRBJ1-1, with 7 bases matching TRBD1. CDR3 length: 15 residues. Trimming removed 1 base from V and 2 bases from J; junction bases left unmatched: 4. The germline V gene has CDR1 LGHNA and CDR2 YSLEER. The CDR3 sequence is CASSQGTGANTEAFF. In DNA, the CDR3 is TGCGCCAGCAGCCAAGGGACAGGCGCTAACACTGAAGCTTTCTTT.

This chain joins TRBV6-5 and TRBJ1-1; unclear D gene. Trimming left V 2 bases short and J 1 base short, with 8 bases between. Germline-derived CDR1 and CDR2 are MNHEY and SVGAGI. The CDR3 totals 14 residues. The CDR3 DNA is TGTGCCAGCAGTTACCGTACAGCGAACACTGAAGCTTTCTTT. Protein sequence: CASSYRTANTEAFF.

The rearrangement joins TRBV2 to TRBJ1-5; no reliable D call. The CDR3 loop spans 17 amino acids. The V gene lost 2 bases and the J gene lost 4 bases, with 18 bases spanning the gap. The V gene's germline CDR1 is SNHLY and CDR2 FYNNEI. CDR3 residues: CASSERRGVGANQPQHF. The CDR3, as DNA: TGTGCCAGCAGTGAAAGGCGGGGAGTGGGTGCTAATCAGCCCCAGCATTTT.

On this clone: Other DNA sequences in the sample encode the same CDR3. V is TRBV28 and J is TRBJ1-2; the match to TRBD1 covers 7 bases. Germline trimming cut 5 bases from V and 4 bases from J; bases unmatched to any gene: 1. Germline CDR1 reads MDHEN; CDR2 reads SYDVKM. CDR3 length equals 12 residues. The CDR3 bases are TGTGCCAGCAGTCGACAGGGCTATGGCTACACCTTC. Translation gives CASSRQGYGYTF.

This rearrangement joins TRBV12-3 or TRBV12-4 to TRBJ1-2, with 9 nucleotides matching TRBD1. CDR3 length: 13 residues. Trimming at V came to 3 bases and at J to 7 bases, leaving 3 bases not matched to a gene. CDR3 sequence: CASSFWDRVGYTF. For the CDR3, the DNA is TGTGCCAGCAGTTTTTGGGACAGGGTTGGCTACACCTTC.

This chain uses TRBV9 with TRBJ2-1; 11 nucleotides match TRBD2. Germline CDR1 SGDLS, CDR2 YYNGEE. V lost 4 bases, J lost 7 bases, and 10 bases stayed unmatched. The CDR3 covers 16 residues. CDR3 amino acids: CASSRLLAGAQNEQFF. The DNA for the CDR3 is TGTGCCAGCAGCCGCTTACTAGCGGGGGCTCAGAATGAGCAGTTCTTC.

V is TRBV4-3 and J is TRBJ2-4; D is perhaps TRBD1 (7 bases). The CDR3 runs 18 residues. Germline CDR1 LGHNA, CDR2 YSLEER. V lost 4 bases and J lost 5, with 24 bases in between. DNA for the CDR3: TGCGCCAGCAGCCCGGACAGGCCATTCGCCGCGGGACAAAACATTCAGTACTTC. Its translation: CASSPDRPFAAGQNIQYF.

V is TRBV7-8 and J is TRBJ1-6; 8 bases match TRBD1. This CDR3 is built from 17 residues. V shed 2 bases and J 4 bases; nucleotides not matched to a gene: 7. The germline CDR1 and CDR2 sequences are SGHVS and FQNEAQ. CDR3 sequence (DNA): TGTGCCAGCAGCTTAAGGGGACAGGAACTTTATAATTCACCCCTCCACTTT. Translation gives CASSLRGQELYNSPLHF.

V usage is TRBV7-9 and J usage is TRBJ1-1, with D perhaps matching TRBD1 (5 bases). This CDR3 region has 13 residues. Trimming cost V 5 bases and J 7 bases, with 14 bases left between them. Germline V gives CDR1 SEHNR, CDR2 FQNEAQ (reference sequence). DNA for the CDR3: TGTGCCAGCAGCACCGGGGCCGGCTATGAAGCTTTCTTT. It specifies CASSTGAGYEAFF. The variable domain in full, with the rest retrieved from reference TRBV7-9 and TRBJ1-1, is DTGVSQNPRHKITKRGQNVTFRCDPISEHNRLYWYRQTLGQGPEFLTYFQNEAQLEKSRLLSDRFSAERPKGSFSTLEIQRTEQGDSAMYLCASSTGAGYEAFFGQGTRLTVV.

This clone occurred once. This chain connects TRBV3-1 (or the pseudogene TRBV3-2) to TRBJ1-6, with 8 bases matching TRBD1. The ends lost 1 base at V and 6 bases at J; junction bases unmatched: 2. CDR1 LGHDT and CDR2 YNNKEL come from the germline V gene (reference sequence). CDR3 size: 15 residues. The CDR3 region has the DNA TGTGCCAGCAGCCAAGTTGGGACAGGTAATTCACCCCTCCACTTT. This codes for CASSQVGTGNSPLHF.

The chain has TRBV12-5 and TRBJ1-1, with TRBD1 matching over 7 bases. Germline loops: CDR1 LGHNT, CDR2 FRNRAP. The CDR3 sequence is 15 residues long. V was pared by 1 base and J by 8 bases, with 10 bases of the junction left unmatched. Here the CDR3 reads CASGLATGQRVEAFF. The CDR3 nucleotides read TGTGCTAGTGGTTTGGCTACGGGACAGCGGGTAGAAGCTTTCTTT.

A single count supports this clone. The CDR3 DNA sequence: TGTGCCAGTAGTATAGATCGGGGGAGCAGGGGGCTAGGTCAGCCCCAGCATTTT. Protein: CASSIDRGSRGLGQPQHF. The V gene is TRBV19, the J gene TRBJ1-5; TRBD1 matches 8 bases. Trimming at V came to 0 bases and at J to 6 bases, leaving 13 bases not matched to a gene. Germline lookup yields CDR1 LNHDA and CDR2 SQIVND (reference sequence). This CDR3 region has 18 residues.

The V call is TRBV3-1 (or the pseudogene TRBV3-2), the J call TRBJ2-7; the match to TRBD2 covers 7 bases. CDR3 length: 15 amino acids. After removal of 4 bases from V and 5 bases from J, the junction contained 11 bases not matched to a gene. CDR1 and CDR2 (germline): LGHDT, YNNKEL (reference sequence). CDR3 sequence: CASSPAGLIPHEQYF. The CDR3 DNA is TGTGCCAGCAGCCCAGCGGGACTCATACCACACGAGCAGTACTTC.

This chain joins TRBV5-1 and TRBJ2-1, with 10 bases lining up with TRBD1. In germline, CDR1 is SGHRS, CDR2 YFSETQ. J gave up 7 bases and V 4 bases, and 11 bases lay outside the gene matches. The CDR3 consists of 16 residues. In DNA, the CDR3 is TGCGCCAGCAGCACCCGACAGGGGGCATCGGAAAATGAGCAGTTCTTC. This codes for CASSTRQGASENEQFF.

This chain uses TRBV5-1 with TRBJ2-5, with 7 bases aligning to TRBD1. The junction had 13 bases not matched to a gene; V was cut back by 6 bases and J by 5 bases. The length of the CDR3 is 15 residues. Germline V gene lookup returns CDR1 SGHRS and CDR2 YFSETQ. The CDR3 loop is CASTPTTGIGETQYF. In DNA, the CDR3 is TGCGCCAGCACACCAACGACAGGGATCGGTGAGACCCAGTACTTC.

This rearrangement joins TRBV12-5 to TRBJ2-5, with no clear D. The CDR3 covers 10 residues. V was trimmed by 3 bases and J by 5 bases, leaving 1 base between them. In germline, CDR1 is LGHNT, CDR2 FRNRAP. CDR3 protein: CASGFETQYF. For the CDR3, the DNA is TGTGCTAGTGGTTTTGAGACCCAGTACTTC.

The rearrangement links TRBV24-1 to TRBJ2-2; the D gene is possibly TRBD1 (7 bases). The CDR3 contains 14 residues. The germline gives CDR1 KGHDR, CDR2 SFDVKD. Trimming cost V 5 bases and J 4 bases, with 10 bases left between them. The CDR3 region has the DNA TGTGCCACCAGTGGACAGGGAGGCACCGGGGAGCTGTTTTTT. The encoded protein is CATSGQGGTGELFF.

The chain links TRBV4-2 to TRBJ2-3; possible D gene TRBD2, 6 bases. The germline V gene encodes CDR1 LGHNA and CDR2 YNFKEQ. The CDR3 spans 15 residues. V gave up 4 bases and J gave up 5 bases, with 16 bases separating them. CDR3 protein: CASSPRDSQGDTQYF. CDR3 coding DNA: TGTGCCAGCAGCCCCCGGGACTCGCAGGGAGATACGCAGTATTTT.

V gene TRBV5-4 combines with J gene TRBJ2-2, with TRBD1 matching over 7 bases. This CDR3 region has 16 residues. Trimming at V came to 1 base and at J to 3 bases, leaving 6 bases not matched to a gene. The V gene's germline CDR1 is SGHNT and CDR2 YYREEE (reference sequence). The CDR3 region is CASSLNRGSDTGELFF. CDR3 in DNA: TGTGCCAGCAGCTTGAACAGGGGCTCGGACACCGGGGAGCTGTTTTTT.

The rearrangement uses TRBV7-2 and TRBJ2-2, with D tentatively TRBD2 (5 bases). Germline-derived CDR1 and CDR2 are SGHTA and FQGNSA. This CDR3 is 15 amino acids long. Trimming took 1 base from V and 5 from J, leaving 11 bases between them. CDR3 amino acids: CASSLVLGFTGELFF. In DNA form, the CDR3 reads TGTGCCAGCAGCTTAGTACTAGGGTTTACCGGGGAGCTGTTTTTT.

This clone was recorded only once. V and J are TRBV14 and TRBJ2-6; a possible D gene is TRBD1 (5 bases). The CDR3 contains 15 residues. The V end lost 4 bases, the J end lost 1 base, and 8 bases lay between the germline ends. Germline V lookup: CDR1 SGHDN, CDR2 FVKESK. DNA for the CDR3: TGTGCCAGCAGCCTTCACAGGTCTGGGGCCAACGTCCTGACTTTC. Translation gives CASSLHRSGANVLTF.

With respect to this clone: The same CDR3 arises from other DNA sequences in this sample as well. The chain links TRBV2 to TRBJ1-6; the D is unclear. The CDR3 consists of 11 residues. V shed 2 bases and J shed 7 bases, with 0 bases lying between them. From germline, CDR1 is SNHLY and CDR2 FYNNEI. CDR3 residues: CASSENSPLHF. The CDR3 nucleotides are TGTGCCAGCAGTGAAAATTCACCCCTCCACTTT.

The J gene is TRBJ1-3, the V gene TRBV6-6; 7 bases align to TRBD1. Germline loops: CDR1 MNHNY, CDR2 SVGAGI (reference sequence). V lost 5 bases, J lost 4 bases, and 11 bases stayed unmatched. There are 16 residues in the CDR3. The DNA for the CDR3 is TGTGCCAGCAGTCCCGACCCGACAGGGTTCGGAAACACCATATATTTT. Protein sequence: CASSPDPTGFGNTIYF.

V usage is TRBV28 and J usage is TRBJ1-6; D is possibly TRBD1 (6 bases). The CDR3 contains 14 residues. The V gene's germline CDR1 is MDHEN and CDR2 SYDVKM. The V gene lost 4 bases and the J gene lost 9 bases, with 13 bases spanning the gap. The CDR3 loop reads CASSSPGVGSPLHF. CDR3 coding DNA: TGTGCCAGCAGTTCCCCAGGGGTGGGTTCACCCCTCCACTTT.

The V call is TRBV3-1 (or the pseudogene TRBV3-2), the J call TRBJ1-1, with TRBD1 as a possible D gene (6 bases). CDR1 is LGHDT and CDR2 is YNNKEL in the germline V gene (reference sequence). The CDR3 consists of 15 residues. V was trimmed by 5 bases and J by 2 bases, leaving 15 bases between them. DNA of the CDR3: TGTGCCAGCAGCGCGAGACAGGTTCTAAACACTGAAGCTTTCTTT. This gives the protein CASSARQVLNTEAFF.

V gene TRBV19 combines with J gene TRBJ1-5, with 7 bases aligning to TRBD1. This CDR3 region has 16 residues. Losses at the gene ends were 5 bases for V and 9 bases for J; bases not matched to a gene: 16. CDR1 and CDR2 (germline): LNHDA, SQIVND (reference sequence). The CDR3 sequence: CASSAHMTGFFLPQHF. DNA for the CDR3: TGTGCCAGTAGTGCCCACATGACAGGGTTTTTTCTGCCCCAGCATTTT.

The chain joins TRBV27 to TRBJ1-4, with a tentative D call TRBD1 (5 bases). The CDR3 is 15 residues long. V was clipped by 1 base and J by 0 bases, with 6 bases between them. Germline V gives CDR1 MNHEY, CDR2 SMNVEV (reference sequence). Written as DNA, the CDR3 is TGTGCCAGCAGTTTATGGGGGACAACTAATGAAAAACTGTTTTTT. Translated: CASSLWGTTNEKLFF. Full variable domain (missing parts from reference TRBV27 and TRBJ1-4): EAQVTQNPRYLITVTGKKLTVTCSQNMNHEYMSWYRQDPGLGLRQIYYSMNVEVTDKGDVPEGYKVSRKEKRNFPLILESPSPNQTSLYFCASSLWGTTNEKLFFGSGTQLSVL.